Listed here is a single TCR beta chain. The study ran its PCR with 60 Vbeta and 13 Jbeta primers. Sequencing was performed with immunoSEQ multiplex PCR; in TCRdb, only in-frame clones are kept and a portion is missing. The sample consists of approximately 97,000 clones, 81% of them appearing once. The source of the sample is a study of cytomegalovirus exposure and HLA in healthy donors. CDR1 is SGHTA and CDR2 is FQGNSA in the germline V gene. The CDR3 consists of 19 residues. V lost 1 base to trimming and J lost 6 bases; unmatched junction nucleotides: 13. The donors gave bone marrow, and they were healthy.

Sequencing was carried out using PBMCs. This sequence joins TRBV7-2 and TRBJ2-3; 13 bases map to TRBD2. The source is a woman in her 70s in good health and CMV-seropositive. In nucleotides, the CDR3 is TGTGCCAGCAGCTTAGAGGTGGGACTAGCGGGGAAGTTCAGTGATACGCAGTATTTT. It codes for CASSLEVGLAGKFSDTQYF.